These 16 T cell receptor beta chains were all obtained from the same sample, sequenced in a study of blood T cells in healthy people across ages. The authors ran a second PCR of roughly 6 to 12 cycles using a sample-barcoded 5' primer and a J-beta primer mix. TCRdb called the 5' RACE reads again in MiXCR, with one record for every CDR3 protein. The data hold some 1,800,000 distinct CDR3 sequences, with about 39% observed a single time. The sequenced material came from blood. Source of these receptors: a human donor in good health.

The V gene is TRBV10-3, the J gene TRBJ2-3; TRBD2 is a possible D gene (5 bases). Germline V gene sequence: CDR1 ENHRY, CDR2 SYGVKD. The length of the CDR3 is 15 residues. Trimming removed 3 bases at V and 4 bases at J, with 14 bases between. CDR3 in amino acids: CAISEFKKEADTQYF. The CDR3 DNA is TGTGCCATCAGTGAATTTAAAAAGGAGGCAGATACGCAGTATTTT.

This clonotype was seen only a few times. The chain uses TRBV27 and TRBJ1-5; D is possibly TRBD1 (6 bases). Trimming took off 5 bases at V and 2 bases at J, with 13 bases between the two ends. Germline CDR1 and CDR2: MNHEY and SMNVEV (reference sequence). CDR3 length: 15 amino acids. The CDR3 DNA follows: TGTGCCAGCAGTCTGGGGGCAAGGCGCAATCAGCCCCAGCATTTT. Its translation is CASSLGARRNQPQHF.

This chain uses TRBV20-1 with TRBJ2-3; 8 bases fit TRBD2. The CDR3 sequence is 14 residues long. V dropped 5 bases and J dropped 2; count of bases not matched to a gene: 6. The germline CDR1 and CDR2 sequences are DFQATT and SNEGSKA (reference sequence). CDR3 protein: CSAPSGGNTDTQYF. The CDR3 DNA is TGCAGTGCTCCAAGCGGGGGAAACACAGATACGCAGTATTTT.

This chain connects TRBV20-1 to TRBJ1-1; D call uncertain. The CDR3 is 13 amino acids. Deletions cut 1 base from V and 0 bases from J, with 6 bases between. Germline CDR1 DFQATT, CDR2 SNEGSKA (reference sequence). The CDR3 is CSARGPLNTEAFF. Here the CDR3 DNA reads TGCAGTGCTAGAGGGCCGTTGAACACTGAAGCTTTCTTT.

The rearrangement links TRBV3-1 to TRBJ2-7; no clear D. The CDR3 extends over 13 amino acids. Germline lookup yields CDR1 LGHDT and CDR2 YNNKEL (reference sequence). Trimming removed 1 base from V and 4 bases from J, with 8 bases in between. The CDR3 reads CASSQVPEYEQYF. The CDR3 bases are TGTGCCAGCAGCCAAGTGCCCGAGTACGAGCAGTACTTC.

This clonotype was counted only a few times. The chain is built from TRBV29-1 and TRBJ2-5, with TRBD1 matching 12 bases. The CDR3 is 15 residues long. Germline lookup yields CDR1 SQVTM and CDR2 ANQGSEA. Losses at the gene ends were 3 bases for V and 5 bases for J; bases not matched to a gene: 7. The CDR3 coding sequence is TGCAGCGTTGAGGGGACAGGGGGCGGGTTTGAGACCCAGTACTTC. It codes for CSVEGTGGGFETQYF.

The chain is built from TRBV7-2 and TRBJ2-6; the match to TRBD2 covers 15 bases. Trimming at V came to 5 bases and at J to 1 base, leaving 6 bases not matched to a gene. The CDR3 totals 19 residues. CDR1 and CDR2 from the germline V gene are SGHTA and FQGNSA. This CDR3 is CASSPRGTSGRSGANVLTF. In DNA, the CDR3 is TGTGCCAGCAGCCCCAGGGGGACTAGCGGGAGGTCTGGGGCCAACGTCCTGACTTTC.

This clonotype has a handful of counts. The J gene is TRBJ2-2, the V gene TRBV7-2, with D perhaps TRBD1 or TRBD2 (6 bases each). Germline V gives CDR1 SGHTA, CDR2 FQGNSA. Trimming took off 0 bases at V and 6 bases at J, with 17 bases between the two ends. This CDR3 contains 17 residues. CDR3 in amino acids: CASSLALGGASSGELFF. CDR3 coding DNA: TGTGCCAGCAGCTTAGCGTTGGGGGGCGCATCGTCCGGGGAGCTGTTTTTT.

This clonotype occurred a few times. The CDR3 loop reads CASSFSGGGTGELFF. The DNA of the CDR3 is TGTGCCAGCAGCTTCAGCGGGGGGGGCACCGGGGAGCTGTTTTTT. The genes are TRBV6-1 and TRBJ2-2; TRBD2 agrees at 10 bases. Germline trimming cut 6 bases from V and 4 bases from J; bases unmatched to any gene: 5. Germline lookup yields CDR1 MNHNS and CDR2 SASEGT. The CDR3 loop spans 15 amino acids.

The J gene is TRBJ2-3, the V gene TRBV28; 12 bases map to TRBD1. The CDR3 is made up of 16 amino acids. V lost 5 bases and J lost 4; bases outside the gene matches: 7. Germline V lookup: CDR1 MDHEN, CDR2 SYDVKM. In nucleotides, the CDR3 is TGTGCCAGCAGTCTCACCGGGACAGGGGGCGCAGATACGCAGTATTTT. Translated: CASSLTGTGGADTQYF.

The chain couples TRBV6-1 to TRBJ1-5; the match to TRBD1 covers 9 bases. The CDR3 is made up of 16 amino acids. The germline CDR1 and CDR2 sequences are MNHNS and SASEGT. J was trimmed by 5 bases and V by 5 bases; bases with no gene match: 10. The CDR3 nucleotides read TGTGCCAGCAGTTTTTACAGGGGGCAGGTTGATCAGCCCCAGCATTTT. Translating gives CASSFYRGQVDQPQHF.

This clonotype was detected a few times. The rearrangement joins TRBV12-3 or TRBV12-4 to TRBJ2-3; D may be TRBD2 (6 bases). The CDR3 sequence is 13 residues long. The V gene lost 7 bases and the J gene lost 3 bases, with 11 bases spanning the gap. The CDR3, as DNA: TGTGCCAGCAAGTCGGGGGTAACAGATACGCAGTATTTT. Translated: CASKSGVTDTQYF.

The CDR3 reads CASSQISPAGEEYF. The CDR3 DNA reads as TGCGCCAGCAGCCAAATTAGTCCTGCGGGGGAGGAGTATTTT. V is TRBV4-1 and J is TRBJ2-3, with TRBD2 matching over 7 bases. The CDR3 totals 14 residues. In germline, CDR1 is MGHRA, CDR2 YSYEKL. J lost 13 bases, V lost 2 bases, and 12 bases had no gene match.

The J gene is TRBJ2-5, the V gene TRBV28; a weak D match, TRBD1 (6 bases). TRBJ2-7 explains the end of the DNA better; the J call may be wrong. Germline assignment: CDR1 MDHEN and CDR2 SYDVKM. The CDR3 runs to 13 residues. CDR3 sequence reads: CASTPGQHYEQYF. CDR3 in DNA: TGTGCCAGCACCCCTGGACAGCACTACGAGCAGTACTTC.

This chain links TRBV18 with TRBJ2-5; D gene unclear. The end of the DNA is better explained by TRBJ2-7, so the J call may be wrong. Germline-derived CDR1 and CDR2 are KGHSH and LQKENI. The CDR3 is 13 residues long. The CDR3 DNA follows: TGTGCCAGCTCACTTCTAGGTCCGGGCGAGCAGTACTTC. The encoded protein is CASSLLGPGEQYF.

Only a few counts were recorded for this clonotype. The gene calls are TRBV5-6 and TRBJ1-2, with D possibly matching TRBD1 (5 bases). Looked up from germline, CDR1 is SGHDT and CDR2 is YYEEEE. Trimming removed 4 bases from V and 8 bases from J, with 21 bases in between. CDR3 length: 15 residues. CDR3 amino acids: CASSVSAAGRGGYTF. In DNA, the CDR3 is TGTGCCAGCAGCGTATCCGCGGCAGGGAGAGGAGGCTACACCTTC.